Following are 14 T cell receptor beta chains from one sample sequenced in a study of prognosis after radiotherapy for stage I lung cancer. The authors amplified TCR beta CDR3 from genomic DNA using two-round multiplex PCR. For every TRBV and TRBJ gene, a specific primer was used in first-round PCR. TCRdb called the multiplex PCR reads again in MiXCR, with one record for every CDR3 protein. This table has 11,000 to 15,000 distinct CDR3 sequences, roughly 27% appearing once. The sequences come from PBMCs, collected before or after stereotactic body radiation therapy (not recorded which). The source is a donor aged 50 or older with non-small cell lung cancer.

This clonotype was counted ten times or more. This chain uses TRBV2 with TRBJ1-4; D gene uncertain. CDR1 is SNHLY and CDR2 is FYNNEI in the germline V gene. This CDR3 contains 18 residues. V dropped 6 bases and J dropped 0 bases, with 20 bases sitting between them. The CDR3 loop reads CASRAPPLFFSTNEKLFF. As DNA, the CDR3 is TGTGCCAGCAGGGCCCCCCCCCTCTTCTTTTCAACTAATGAAAAACTGTTTTTT.

This clonotype was found many times. The chain recombines TRBV19 with TRBJ1-5; the D is unclear. The germline V and J ends were trimmed by 4 bases and 6 bases, with 7 bases remaining between them. The germline V gene has CDR1 LNHDA and CDR2 SQIVND (reference sequence). This CDR3 has 12 residues. CDR3 in DNA: TGTGCCAGTAGTAGGCCAGGTCAGCCCCAGCATTTT. It specifies CASSRPGQPQHF.

This clonotype is medium-sized (0.01 to 0.1%) within its sample. The chain links TRBV20-1 to TRBJ2-2; D may be TRBD2 (7 bases). Germline V gene data show CDR1 as DFQATT and CDR2 as SNEGSKA (reference sequence). The ends were cut back, 0 bases at V and 4 bases at J, with 15 bases in the middle. This CDR3 has 16 residues. The CDR3, as DNA: TGCAGTGCTAGAGACCGAAGGGGGGGACTCACCGGGGAGCTGTTTTTT. Translated: CSARDRRGGLTGELFF.

This clonotype was seen repeatedly, ten times or more. The V and J genes are TRBV24-1 and TRBJ2-1; possible D gene TRBD1, 6 bases. The CDR3 runs 13 residues. V lost 7 bases and J 1 base, leaving 7 bases between the germline ends. CDR1 is KGHDR, CDR2 SFDVKD, per germline. CDR3 sequence reads: CATSRGSYNEQFF. The CDR3 region has the DNA TGTGCCACCAGCAGGGGTTCCTACAATGAGCAGTTCTTC.

The chain employs TRBV6-2 or TRBV6-3 and TRBJ2-3, with 7 bases identical to TRBD2. The ends lost 2 bases at V and 0 bases at J; junction bases unmatched: 8. Germline values: CDR1 MNHEY, CDR2 SVGEGT. The CDR3 extends over 17 amino acids. The CDR3 protein is CASSYPASGLSTDTQYF. For the CDR3, the DNA is TGTGCCAGCAGTTACCCCGCTAGCGGACTCAGCACAGATACGCAGTATTTT.

Turning to this clonotype: At one of its ends the junction is not consistent with the germline gene, which may arise from a read error. This chain joins TRBV20-1 and TRBJ2-1, with D unclear. Germline CDR1 reads DFQATT; CDR2 reads SNEGSKA (reference sequence). This CDR3 has 15 residues. CDR3 sequence reads: CSARNPLSSYNEQFF. CDR3 nucleotide sequence: TGTAGTGCTAGAAATCCTTTGAGCTCCTACAATGAGCAGTTCTTC.

Points on this clonotype: A far bigger clonotype differs at one base, so this is likely a read error. This sequence joins TRBV27 and TRBJ2-5; TRBD2 matches 9 bases. Germline CDR1 is MNHEY and CDR2 is SMNVEV (reference sequence). CDR3 length: 13 residues. V gave up 2 bases and J gave up 11 bases; unmatched junction bases: 6. The CDR3 region is CASSLGSGGEQYF. The CDR3 DNA follows: TGTGCCAGCAGTTTAGGTAGCGGGGGTGAGCAGTACTTC.

This clonotype was recorded many times. This rearrangement joins TRBV13 to TRBJ2-7; D call uncertain. Germline V gene lookup returns CDR1 PRHDT and CDR2 FYEKMQ (reference sequence). The CDR3 is 15 amino acids. Trimming removed 5 bases from V and 0 bases from J, with 14 bases in between. CDR3 loop: CASSQIDRSSYEQYF. Written as DNA, the CDR3 is TGTGCCAGCAGCCAAATCGACCGTAGCTCCTACGAGCAGTACTTC.

The chain couples TRBV5-5 to TRBJ1-5, with D maybe TRBD1 (5 bases). Deletions cut 3 bases from V and 6 bases from J, with 16 bases between. This CDR3 is built from 15 residues. CDR1 SGHKS and CDR2 YYEKEE come from the germline V gene (reference sequence). This CDR3 is CASSSGKGSGQPQHF. The CDR3 DNA is TGTGCCAGCAGCTCAGGAAAGGGGTCGGGTCAGCCCCAGCATTTT.

The sample holds many counts of this clonotype. With only one base between it and a far larger clone, this is likely a read error. The rearrangement links TRBV6-5 to TRBJ2-5; D call uncertain. V lost 6 bases to trimming and J lost 5 bases, with 13 bases between them. The V gene's germline CDR1 is MNHEY and CDR2 SVGAGI. CDR3 length: 13 residues. The CDR3 nucleotides are TGTGCCAGCAGGTACAAGGTGGGTGAGACCCAGTACTTC. Encoded protein: CASRYKVGETQYF.

This clonotype appeared many times. The chain links TRBV12-5 to TRBJ1-1; 8 bases match TRBD1. V lost 6 bases to trimming and J lost 4 bases; unmatched junction nucleotides: 4. The length of the CDR3 is 13 residues. The germline V gene encodes CDR1 LGHNT and CDR2 FRNRAP. The CDR3 region is CASGVTGGTEAFF. As DNA, the CDR3 is TGTGCTAGTGGAGTAACAGGGGGCACTGAAGCTTTCTTT.

This clonotype was observed many times. In DNA, the CDR3 is TGTGCCACCAGCAGAGTGGGTACCGAGCAGTTCTTC. As protein: CATSRVGTEQFF. The gene calls are TRBV15 and TRBJ2-1; no reliable D call. V was pared by 1 base and J by 10 bases, with 8 bases between. CDR1 is LNHNV and CDR2 is YYDKDF in the germline V gene (reference sequence). This CDR3 comprises 12 residues.

This clonotype was detected many times. A much larger clone differs from this one at a single base, so this may be a read error. This is likely a read error, given that the CDR3 carries no conserved phenylalanine or tryptophan at its end. V and J are TRBV10-2 and TRBJ2-1; no clear D gene. CDR3 size: 14 residues. Trimming cost V 5 bases and J 3 bases, with 11 bases left between them. Germline-derived CDR1 and CDR2 are WSHSY and SAAADI. In DNA, the CDR3 is TGCGCCAGCAGTAAGCACCTGGACTACAATGAGCAGTTCCTC. Its protein product is CASSKHLDYNEQFL.

This clonotype is medium-sized (0.01 to 0.1%) in the sample. The CDR3 spells CASSYSGGTGANVLTF. CDR3 DNA: TGTGCCAGCAGTTACTCGGGGGGAACTGGGGCCAACGTCCTGACTTTC. The chain has TRBV6-5 and TRBJ2-6, with D possibly being TRBD2 (6 bases). Germline V CDR1 and CDR2: MNHEY, SVGAGI. The CDR3 loop spans 16 amino acids. V was cut by 0 bases and J by 2 bases, with 8 bases left in between.